Each of the 25 T cell receptor beta chains below was sequenced from the same sample in a study of T cell responses to AZD1222 COVID-19 vaccine. Clones were sequenced by immunoSEQ multiplex PCR, and TCRdb holds only the in-frame ones, with some missing. In the table there are around 88,000 clones, around 90% of which are singletons. This specimen consisted of peripheral blood, obtained on day 0 of MenACWY control vaccination. Receptors originate from an adult in good health.

About this clone: This sample includes further DNA sequences coding for the same CDR3. The CDR3 loop is CASSLSDRILYGYTF. CDR3 nucleotide sequence: TGTGCCAGCAGCCTTTCTGACAGGATCCTCTATGGCTACACCTTC. The chain has TRBV3-1 (or the pseudogene TRBV3-2) and TRBJ1-2, with D perhaps TRBD1 (6 bases). Deletions cut 4 bases from V and 4 bases from J, with 16 bases between. The CDR3 covers 15 residues. Germline assignment: CDR1 LGHDT and CDR2 YNNKEL (reference sequence).

The genes are TRBV3-1 (or the pseudogene TRBV3-2) and TRBJ1-1; D is unclear. The CDR3 runs 14 residues. The ends were cut back, 4 bases at V and 3 bases at J, with 12 bases in the middle. Germline V gives CDR1 LGHDT, CDR2 YNNKEL (reference sequence). The CDR3 DNA sequence: TGTGCCAGCAGCCCACGCCCCGGTGACACTGAAGCTTTCTTT. Translation gives CASSPRPGDTEAFF.

The V call is TRBV7-9, the J call TRBJ1-6; D is ambiguous. Germline CDR1 SEHNR, CDR2 FQNEAQ (reference sequence). The CDR3 contains 13 residues. Trimming pared 9 bases from V and 7 bases from J, leaving 13 bases between. CDR3 sequence reads: CASESGQNSPLHF. DNA for the CDR3: TGTGCCAGTGAGTCGGGCCAAAATTCACCCCTCCACTTT.

The count of this clone is one. The rearrangement joins TRBV27 to TRBJ1-3, with D perhaps matching TRBD1 (6 bases). The CDR3 loop spans 17 amino acids. V lost 0 bases and J 0 bases, leaving 12 bases between the germline ends. CDR1 is MNHEY and CDR2 is SMNVEV in the germline V gene (reference sequence). CDR3 sequence reads: CASSLSGQRRSGNTIYF. The CDR3 DNA is TGTGCCAGCAGTTTATCCGGACAGCGACGCTCTGGAAACACCATATATTTT.

The genes are TRBV30 and TRBJ1-1, with no clear D. V gave up 4 bases and J gave up 1 base, with 16 bases separating them. Germline CDR1 is GTSNPN and CDR2 is SVGIG (reference sequence). CDR3 length: 15 amino acids. The CDR3 region is CAWTPGGNRNTEAFF. The CDR3 nucleotides are TGTGCCTGGACCCCGGGCGGGAACCGGAACACTGAAGCTTTCTTT. Full variable domain (rest looked up from reference TRBV30 and TRBJ1-1): SQTIHQWPATLVQPVGSPLSLECTVEGTSNPNLYWYRQAAGRGLQLLFYSVGIGQISSEVPQNLSASRPQDRQFILSSKKLLLSDSGFYLCAWTPGGNRNTEAFFGQGTRLTVV.

The chain employs TRBV18 and TRBJ1-1, with D possibly TRBD1 on 5 matching bases. The germline V and J ends were trimmed by 3 bases and 3 bases, with 8 bases remaining between them. The germline V gene encodes CDR1 KGHSH and CDR2 LQKENI. The CDR3 extends over 13 amino acids. The CDR3 loop reads CASSPAGDTEAFF. Here the CDR3 DNA reads TGTGCCAGCTCACCTGCGGGGGACACTGAAGCTTTCTTT. Full variable domain (remainder filled in from reference TRBV18 and TRBJ1-1): NAGVMQNPRHLVRRRGQEARLRCSPMKGHSHVYWYRQLPEEGLKFMVYLQKENIIDESGMPKERFSAEFPKEGPSILRIQQVVRGDSAAYFCASSPAGDTEAFFGQGTRLTVV.

The chain is built from TRBV7-2 and TRBJ2-1; D is unclear. Germline CDR1 is SGHTA and CDR2 is FQGNSA. The CDR3 totals 15 residues. The V gene lost 3 bases and the J gene lost 4 bases, with 13 bases spanning the gap. CDR3 bases: TGTGCCAGCAGCTTCCTCCCGAACGAGTACAATGAGCAGTTCTTC. Its translation is CASSFLPNEYNEQFF.

This chain connects TRBV28 to TRBJ2-1; D gene uncertain. CDR3 length: 11 amino acids. Trimming removed 6 bases from V and 11 bases from J, with 11 bases in between. Germline CDR1 MDHEN, CDR2 SYDVKM. In DNA, the CDR3 is TGTGCCAGCAGCACAGCCACCCAGCAGTTCTTC. Its translation is CASSTATQQFF.

This chain connects TRBV7-9 to TRBJ2-5; D perhaps matches TRBD2 (5 bases). The CDR3 runs 15 residues. Trimming removed 4 bases from V and 2 bases from J, with 14 bases in between. Germline V gene lookup returns CDR1 SEHNR and CDR2 FQNEAQ (reference sequence). The CDR3 region has the DNA TGTGCCAGCAGCTCCAGAGGGTGGGTTCAAGAGACCCAGTACTTC. As protein: CASSSRGWVQETQYF.

The chain employs TRBV30 and TRBJ1-1; TRBD1 is a possible D gene (6 bases). The CDR3 sequence is 13 residues long. V was clipped by 2 bases and J by 5 bases, with 12 bases between them. Germline-derived CDR1 and CDR2 are GTSNPN and SVGIG (reference sequence). CDR3 sequence: CAWSPPRGTEAFF. In DNA, the CDR3 is TGTGCCTGGAGTCCTCCGAGGGGGACTGAAGCTTTCTTT.

The chain is built from TRBV7-2 and TRBJ1-4; a weak D match, TRBD1 (6 bases). Looked up from germline, CDR1 is SGHTA and CDR2 is FQGNSA. This CDR3 comprises 14 residues. Trimming cost V 5 bases and J 5 bases, with 12 bases left between them. The DNA of the CDR3 is TGTGCCAGCAGCCAGGGGTGGATCAATGAAAAACTGTTTTTT. This codes for CASSQGWINEKLFF.

The count of this clone is one. The chain recombines TRBV4-2 with TRBJ2-3; weak D call: TRBD2 (6 bases). CDR3 length equals 18 residues. Trimming took off 0 bases at V and 0 bases at J, with 16 bases between the two ends. Germline CDR1 and CDR2: LGHNA and YNFKEQ. DNA of the CDR3: TGTGCCAGCAGCCAAGAGGGGGTCAGCGGGCAAAGCACAGATACGCAGTATTTT. Protein sequence: CASSQEGVSGQSTDTQYF.

The DNA of the CDR3 is TGTGCCAGCAGTTATGCTACAGATACGCAGTATTTT. Translated, it gives CASSYATDTQYF. V usage is TRBV6-6 and J usage is TRBJ2-3; no clear D. This CDR3 is 12 amino acids long. Germline V gene data show CDR1 as MNHNY and CDR2 as SVGAGI (reference sequence). V lost 3 bases to trimming and J lost 3 bases, with 4 bases between them.

CDR3 sequence (DNA): TGTGCCAGCACCGGGAAACGGGAGGTTGAGCAGTTCTTC. This encodes CASTGKREVEQFF. The genes are TRBV6-5 and TRBJ2-1, with TRBD2 identical over 7 bases. In germline, CDR1 is MNHEY, CDR2 SVGAGI. Losses at the gene ends were 7 bases for V and 9 bases for J; bases not matched to a gene: 9. This CDR3 contains 13 residues.

The V call is TRBV25-1, the J call TRBJ2-1; 9 positions match TRBD1. Trimming cost V 2 bases and J 8 bases; bases outside gene matches: 16. The CDR3 extends over 18 amino acids. Germline V gene sequence: CDR1 MGHDK, CDR2 SYGVNS. The CDR3 nucleotides are TGTGCCAGCAGTGAACCCAAGATCGGACAGGGGAGGACCGATGAGCAGTTCTTC. Translating gives CASSEPKIGQGRTDEQFF.

The DNA for the CDR3 is TGTGCCTGGAGGGCCCCGGACAGCAATAATTCACCCCTCCACTTT. Encoded protein: CAWRAPDSNNSPLHF. The gene calls are TRBV30 and TRBJ1-6, with a weak D call TRBD1 (6 bases). The CDR3 loop spans 15 amino acids. V lost 3 bases and J lost 5, with 14 bases in between. The germline V gene has CDR1 GTSNPN and CDR2 SVGIG (reference sequence).

This clone occurred a few times. This rearrangement joins TRBV20-1 to TRBJ2-1, with D possibly TRBD2 on 5 matching bases. Trimming cost V 3 bases and J 10 bases, with 10 bases left between them. The CDR3 sequence is 11 residues long. Germline values: CDR1 DFQATT, CDR2 SNEGSKA (reference sequence). The CDR3 loop is CSASREYEQFF. The CDR3 DNA reads TGCAGTGCTAGTCGGGAATACGAGCAGTTCTTC.

The chain has TRBV12-3 or TRBV12-4 and TRBJ1-5, with D unclear. This CDR3 comprises 12 residues. Trimming took off 8 bases at V and 10 bases at J, with 15 bases between the two ends. The CDR3 spells CASLGTETPQHF. The CDR3 DNA is TGTGCCAGCCTCGGAACAGAAACCCCCCAGCATTTT.

This sequence joins TRBV7-2 and TRBJ1-5, with TRBD1 as a possible D gene (5 bases). V lost 3 bases and J lost 7, with 10 bases in between. This CDR3 region has 13 residues. Germline CDR1 reads SGHTA; CDR2 reads FQGNSA. In DNA form, the CDR3 reads TGTGCCAGCAGCTTCGGGGGGGGGCAGCCCCAGCATTTT. Protein: CASSFGGGQPQHF.

The chain carries TRBV5-1 and TRBJ2-1, with 12 positions matching TRBD2. Germline V gene data show CDR1 as SGHRS and CDR2 as YFSETQ. The CDR3 contains 18 residues. V lost 0 bases to trimming and J lost 1 base; unmatched junction nucleotides: 5. This CDR3 is CASSLGGTSGSSYNEQFF. The CDR3, as DNA: TGCGCCAGCAGCTTGGGCGGGACTAGCGGGTCTTCCTACAATGAGCAGTTCTTC.

The J gene is TRBJ1-4, the V gene TRBV19; D is unclear. The CDR3 extends over 12 amino acids. Germline lookup yields CDR1 LNHDA and CDR2 SQIVND (reference sequence). V shed 3 bases and J shed 8 bases, with 7 bases lying between them. CDR3 loop: CASSISREKLFF. CDR3 in DNA: TGTGCCAGTAGTATCTCACGCGAAAAACTGTTTTTT.

Regarding this clone: Other DNA sequences in the sample encode the same CDR3. The rearrangement links TRBV12-3 or TRBV12-4 to TRBJ2-6; D not resolved. V lost 2 bases to trimming and J lost 1 base, with 0 bases between them. CDR3 length equals 13 residues. CDR3 residues: CASSLSGANVLTF. Written as DNA, the CDR3 is TGTGCCAGCAGTTTATCTGGGGCCAACGTCCTGACTTTC.

This chain joins TRBV4-3 and TRBJ1-2, with a possible D match to TRBD1 (6 bases). The V end lost 3 bases, the J end lost 0 bases, and 14 bases lay between the germline ends. The CDR3 is made up of 16 amino acids. Germline assignment: CDR1 LGHNA and CDR2 YSLEER. CDR3 in amino acids: CASSQSGDWPNYGYTF. The CDR3 DNA sequence: TGCGCCAGCAGCCAGTCAGGGGACTGGCCTAACTATGGCTACACCTTC.

This clone was seen once. The rearrangement links TRBV5-1 to TRBJ1-2, with D unresolved. V was trimmed by 0 bases and J by 0 bases, leaving 9 bases between them. Germline CDR1 reads SGHRS; CDR2 reads YFSETQ. This CDR3 has 15 amino acids. The CDR3 is CASSLAPVSNYGYTF. CDR3 sequence (DNA): TGCGCCAGCAGCTTGGCCCCAGTGTCTAACTATGGCTACACCTTC.

This clone was counted a few times. The chain is built from TRBV3-1 (or the pseudogene TRBV3-2) and TRBJ1-1; the match to TRBD1 covers 8 bases. The germline CDR1 and CDR2 sequences are LGHDT and YNNKEL (reference sequence). CDR3 length: 16 amino acids. J lost 1 base, V lost 7 bases, and 11 bases had no gene match. CDR3 nucleotide sequence: TGTGCCAGCAAAAGGGGTGGACAGGGCGAGAACACTGAAGCTTTCTTT. It is translated as CASKRGGQGENTEAFF.